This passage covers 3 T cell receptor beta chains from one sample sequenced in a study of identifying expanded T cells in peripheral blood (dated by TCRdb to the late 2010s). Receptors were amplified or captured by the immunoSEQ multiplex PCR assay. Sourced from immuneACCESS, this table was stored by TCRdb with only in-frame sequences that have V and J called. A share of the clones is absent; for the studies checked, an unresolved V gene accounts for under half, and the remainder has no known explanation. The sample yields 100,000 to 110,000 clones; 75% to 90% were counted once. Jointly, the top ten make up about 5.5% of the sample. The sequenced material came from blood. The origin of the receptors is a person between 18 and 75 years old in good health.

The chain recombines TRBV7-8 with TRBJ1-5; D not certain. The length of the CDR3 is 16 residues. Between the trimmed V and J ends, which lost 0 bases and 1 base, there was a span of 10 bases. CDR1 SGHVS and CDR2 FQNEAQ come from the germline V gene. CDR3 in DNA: TGTGCCAGCAGCTTAGCGGCCCCGGGCAGCAATCAGCCCCAGCATTTT. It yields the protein CASSLAAPGSNQPQHF. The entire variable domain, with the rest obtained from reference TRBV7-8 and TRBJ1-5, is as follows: GAGVSQSPRYKVAKRGQDVALRCDPISGHVSLFWYQQALGQGPEFLTYFQNEAQLDKSGLPSDRFFAERPEGSVSTLKIQRTQQEDSAVYLCASSLAAPGSNQPQHFGDGTRLSIL.

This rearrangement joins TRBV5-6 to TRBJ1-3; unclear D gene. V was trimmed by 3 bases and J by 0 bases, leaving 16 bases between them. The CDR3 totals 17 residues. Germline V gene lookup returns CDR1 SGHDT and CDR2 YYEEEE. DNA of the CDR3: TGTGCCAGCAGCTCCTTCGGGCAGGAAATCTCTGGAAACACCATATATTTT. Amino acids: CASSSFGQEISGNTIYF. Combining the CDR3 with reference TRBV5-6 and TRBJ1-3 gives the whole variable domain DAGVTQSPTHLIKTRGQQVTLRCSPKSGHDTVSWYQQALGQGPQFIFQYYEEEERQRGNFPDRFSGHQFPNYSSELNVNALLLGDSALYLCASSSFGQEISGNTIYFGEGSWLTVV.

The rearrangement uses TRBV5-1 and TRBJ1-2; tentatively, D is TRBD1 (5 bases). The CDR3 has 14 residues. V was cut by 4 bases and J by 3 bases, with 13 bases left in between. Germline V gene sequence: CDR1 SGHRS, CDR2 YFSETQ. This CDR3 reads CASSDPGGDYGYTF. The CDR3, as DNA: TGCGCCAGCAGCGACCCTGGGGGAGACTATGGCTACACCTTC.